One TCR beta chain is described in this entry. The antigen this receptor binds is unknown. Base qualities are not at hand, and no much larger clone is one base apart. Genomic DNA was extracted from sorted cells for sequencing of the TCRbeta CDR3 region. TCRbeta CDR3 regions were sequenced using the immunoSEQ Assay. TCRdb holds this immuneACCESS table with in-frame rearrangements only. Some clones are missing; in checked studies, unresolved V genes explain under half, and the rest has no known cause. A total of around 71,000 clones appear in this sample, roughly 78% of them only once. The ten largest clones capture 5% to 6.5% of the sample. This entry is derived from a study of OX40 agonist ivuxolimab in advanced cancers. With respect to the entire study: The costimulatory receptor OX40 (CD134) was targeted by ivuxolimab, a fully human IgG2 agonistic monoclonal antibody. Intravenous ivuxolimab was administered to patients every 2 weeks at six dose levels: 0.01, 0.1, 0.3, 1.5, 3 and 10 mg/kg. Peripheral TCRbeta sequencing was intended to test whether TCR sequence diversity was altered and clonal T-cell expansion was caused by ivuxolimab. Prior anti-PD-1, anti-PD-L1 or anti-CTLA-4 therapy was permitted, and checkpoint inhibitors had been received by roughly two fifths of dose-escalation patients. The paper describes the monotherapy dose-escalation part (N of about 55 patients) of the phase I trial of ivuxolimab. In the dose-escalation cohort, more than 75% of patients were male, and the mean age was approximately 60 years, with a range of about 23 to 85. Partial responses were achieved by three dose-escalation patients, of whom one had hepatocellular carcinoma and two had cutaneous melanoma. Among the 50 to 55 dose-escalation patients, some 19 had hepatocellular carcinoma, some 15 melanoma, 9 renal cell carcinoma and 9 head and neck cancer. Results the study describes overall, beyond this receptor: After ivuxolimab, CD8+ T cells had more expanded clones than CD4+ T cells on average. At doses from 0.1 to 3.0 mg/kg, clonal expansion was seen in both CD4+ and CD8+ blood T cells between baseline and week 6. Low levels of normalized T-cell clonal expansion were also seen in some patients who did not respond. In the 0.1-3.0 mg/kg groups, partial responders were among the patients with the lowest normalized peripheral clonal expansion, particularly in CD8+ T cells. The antigen specificity of the peripheral T cells that underwent clonal expansion was not determined.

Patients with a history of autoimmune disease or receiving systemic immunosuppression were excluded from the trial. Peripheral blood for TCR sequencing was collected from all dose cohorts at baseline, on cycle 4 day 1, and on cycle 7 day 1. The samples were taken from a phase I, first-in-human, multicenter, open-label dose-escalation trial of ivuxolimab. The trial enrolled adults with locally advanced or metastatic head and neck squamous cell, hepatocellular, melanoma or renal cell carcinoma. Before TCR sequencing, CD4+ and CD8+ T cells were separately sorted from peripheral blood. This specimen consisted of CD4+ or CD8+ T cells sorted from blood, obtained in a trial of the OX40 agonist ivuxolimab. This TCR was sampled from an adult with an advanced solid tumor such as melanoma, head and neck, liver or kidney cancer.

In nucleotides, the sequence is TGTGCCAGCAGTTCCCGACTAGCGGGAGGAGAGACCCAGTACTTC. Its translation is CASSSRLAGGETQYF. The V and J genes are TRBV6-6 and TRBJ2-5, and TRBD2 matches 13 of the central bases. V and J are trimmed by 4 bases and 4 bases, and the gene matches miss 3 bases of the junction. From cysteine to phenylalanine, the CDR3 is 15 amino acids long. Just CDR3 DNA is preserved here, 45 bases in frame from base 1. According to the germline V gene (reference sequence), CDR1 reads MNHNY and CDR2 reads SVGAGI.